This T cell receptor (beta chain) stems from a study of T cell responses to AZD1222 COVID-19 vaccine. The CDR3 consists of 14 residues. Only one count was recorded for this clone. The repertoire was sequenced with immunoSEQ multiplex PCR; TCRdb's copy has only in-frame clones and lacks some. The sample lists 80,000 to 90,000 clones, about 88% seen once, with just under 5% in the top ten. The chain couples TRBV12-2 to TRBJ1-1; the D call of TRBD1 is as the table states it, not checked on the DNA. TRBV12-2 is designated a pseudogene. The source of this sequence is an adult who received the AZD1222 COVID-19 vaccine. Sequenced here: peripheral blood, sampled 28 days after the second AZD1222 dose. For the CDR3, the DNA is TGTGCAAGTCGCCTGGGACAGGGATACACTGAAGCTTTCTTT. Protein: CASRLGQGYTEAFF.